This T cell receptor beta chain stems from a study of T cell responses to AZD1222 COVID-19 vaccine. With respect to this clone: The antigen is not known.

Study-wide points: Just a handful of people given AZD1222 tested seropositive at baseline. Regions 160-218 and 743-854 dominated among vaccine-associated CD4 TCRs spanning spike. Spike-specific TCR breadth rose after two AZD1222 doses, and depth rose as well. Clonal diversity was possibly underestimated, and white British individuals and females predominated among donors.

The table came from immunoSEQ multiplex PCR; TCRdb's copy has only in-frame clones and leaves some out. In the table there are some 22,000 clones, 82% of which are singletons. Sequenced material: peripheral blood, taken on day 0 of AZD1222 vaccination. The clonotype was recovered from an adult in good health.

The DNA for the CDR3 is TGTGCCAGCAGCTTAGTTCCCGCTTACAATGAGCAGTTCTTC. This translates into CASSLVPAYNEQFF. This rearrangement joins TRBV7-2 to TRBJ2-1; D ambiguous. The CDR3 contains 14 residues. The germline V gene has CDR1 SGHTA and CDR2 FQGNSA. Trimming cost V 1 base and J 4 bases, with 8 bases left between them.